This T cell receptor (beta chain) was identified during a study of blood T cell repertoires in COVID-19. Study background: T cells, B-cell-depleted T cells, or PBMCs supplied cDNA or gDNA.

Per the authors' pipeline: How many nucleated cells were present was estimated from reference gene primer amplification. Here immunoSEQ multiplex PCR was the method, and the copy in TCRdb shows in-frame clones only, minus some. V, J and clone size were drawn from that table, and D and trimming were deduced from the DNA. In the table there are a few hundred thousand clones, roughly 88% of which are singletons. Across 20 to 25 US areas, participants ranged in age from roughly 18 to 95 years. Germline CDR1 is SGHRS and CDR2 is YFSETQ. The CDR3 is 18 residues long. V lost 5 bases and J lost 0; bases outside the gene matches: 11.

The sequence was obtained from a woman in her thirties who had recovered from COVID-19. The genes are TRBV5-1 and TRBJ1-6, with 7 nucleotides matching TRBD1. Sequenced input: PBMCs or T cells enriched from blood (not recorded which). This CDR3 is CASRPRTGQSSYNSPLHF. CDR3 nucleotide sequence: TGCGCCAGCAGACCGAGGACAGGCCAGAGCTCCTATAATTCACCCCTCCACTTT.